A selection of T cell receptor beta chains follows, all from one sample in a study of cytomegalovirus exposure and HLA in healthy donors. Measured with immunoSEQ multiplex PCR; TCRdb has only the in-frame clones, and not every one. The data hold over 150,000 clones, with 80% observed a single time. The sequencing sample was made of PBMCs. All receptors come from a woman aged 50 to 65 in good health and CMV-seropositive. Each CDR3 is given with its conserved first and last residue. D genes are given only for firm matches. Size tells how often a clone was seen (once, few, many) or the class of an expanded clone, and some rows leave it out.

TRBJ2-1 15 . TRBV6-6 . TGTGCCAGCAGTTACTCGACTTCCCTCCCGGGTGAGCAGTTCTTC CASSYSTSLPGEQFF
TRBJ2-1 16 . TRBV15 TRBD1 TGTGCCACCAGCAGAGAGGGGACAGGGGGTCAAGGCGAGCAGTTCTTC CATSREGTGGQGEQFF
TRBJ2-6 14 . TRBV28 . TGTGCCAGCAGTTTCCGGTCTGGGGCCAACGTCCTGACTTTC CASSFRSGANVLTF
TRBJ2-7 15 . TRBV15 . TGTGCCACCAGCACAGAACCGGACAGCTTATACGAGCAGTACTTC CATSTEPDSLYEQYF
TRBJ1-2 12 . TRBV7-2 . TGTGCCAGCAGTCGGGAAAACTATGGCTACACCTTC CASSRENYGYTF
TRBJ1-1 13 . TRBV6-4 TRBD1 TGTGCCAGCAGGAAAACAGGGGGCACTGAAGCTTTCTTT CASRKTGGTEAFF
TRBJ2-3 16 . TRBV14 . TGTGCCAGCAGCCCCGGACAGTATCTTCACACAGATACGCAGTATTTT CASSPGQYLHTDTQYF
TRBJ1-5 13 . TRBV28 TRBD1 TGTGCCAGTACAGGGGTAAACAATCAGCCCCAGCATTTT CASTGVNNQPQHF
TRBJ1-4 14 . TRBV9 . TGTGCCAGCAGCCCCCGCGGGGGTGATGAAAAACTGTTTTTT CASSPRGGDEKLFF
TRBJ2-7 14 . TRBV28 TRBD1 TGTGCCAGCAGCCTGACAGGGACCTCCTACGAGCAGTACTTC CASSLTGTSYEQYF
TRBJ2-7 15 . TRBV6-1 TRBD2 TGTGCCAGCATCTCAGGACTAGCGGGAGTGGACGAGCAGTACTTC CASISGLAGVDEQYF
TRBJ1-5 15 few TRBV2 . TGTGCCAGCAGTGAACTGGCAGCCGGGGATCAGCCCCAGCATTTT CASSELAAGDQPQHF
TRBJ2-3 16 . TRBV4-2 . TGTGCCAGCAGCCAAGGGGGCGGGGAGAGGACAGATACGCAGTATTTT CASSQGGGERTDTQYF
TRBJ2-3 11 . TRBV6-5 . TGTGCCAGCAGAGACAGGGATACGCAGTATTTT CASRDRDTQYF
TRBJ2-4 14 . TRBV29-1 TRBD1 TGCAGCGTGCAAACCGGGACAGGGCAATACATTCAGTACTTC CSVQTGTGQYIQYF
TRBJ1-5 14 . TRBV19 . TGTGCCAGTCGGTCTGGGGGGGGCAATCAGCCCCAGCATTTT CASRSGGGNQPQHF
TRBJ1-4 16 . TRBV7-3 . TGTGCCAGCAGCCCAACCGGGAGGGGGGCAGGTGAAAAACTGTTTTTT CASSPTGRGAGEKLFF
TRBJ2-1 16 . TRBV7-2 TRBD2 TGTGCCAGCAGCACCGATGGAGCGGGAGCATACAATGAGCAGTTCTTC CASSTDGAGAYNEQFF
TRBJ1-1 13 . TRBV25-1 . TGTGCCGTCCGAAGGGCGGGGTACACTGAAGCTTTCTTT CAVRRAGYTEAFF
TRBJ1-6 15 . TRBV28 . TGTGCCAGCCTGACTCCCACCGCAGGGAATTCACCCCTCCACTTT CASLTPTAGNSPLHF
TRBJ2-5 14 . TRBV7-9 TRBD1 TGTGCCAGCAGCTCGGGACAGGGGTTGAAGACCCAGTACTTC CASSSGQGLKTQYF
TRBJ1-2 15 . TRBV5-4 . TGTGCCAGCAGCTTTGTTCTGGGGGCGGACTATGGCTACACCTTC CASSFVLGADYGYTF
TRBJ2-7 13 . TRBV5-5 TRBD1 TGTGCCAGCAGCTTACAGGGGGCCTACGAGCAGTACTTC CASSLQGAYEQYF
TRBJ2-7 13 . TRBV18 . TGTGCCAGCTCACCAAGGAGTAGACACGAGCAGTACTTC CASSPRSRHEQYF
TRBJ1-1 16 once TRBV7-6 TRBD1 TGTGCCAGCAGCCCACAGACAGGGGGAGTAGGCACTGAAGCTTTCTTT CASSPQTGGVGTEAFF
TRBJ2-3 15 . TRBV6-1 TRBD2 TGTGCCAGCAGTGTGATAGCGGGGTCCACAGATACGCAGTATTTT CASSVIAGSTDTQYF
TRBJ1-2 14 . TRBV4-3 TRBD1 TGCGCCAGCAGCCAGCCGGGACAGGACTATGGCTACACCTTC CASSQPGQDYGYTF
TRBJ2-1 13 . TRBV7-3 . TGTGCCAGCAGCCCGCGGAATTACAATGAGCAGTTCTTC CASSPRNYNEQFF
TRBJ2-1 14 . TRBV9 . TGTGCCAGCAGCCCCCCTGGAGGACCTAATGAGCAGTTCTTC CASSPPGGPNEQFF
TRBJ1-5 19 . TRBV5-1 . TGCGCCAGCAGCTTCGAATCGCAGGGCGACGTCTTTCAGGATCAGCCCCAGCATTTT CASSFESQGDVFQDQPQHF
TRBJ2-1 15 . TRBV11-2 . TGTGCCAGCAGCTTACGTCTATACAGTTACAATGAGCAGTTCTTC CASSLRLYSYNEQFF
TRBJ2-2 15 . TRBV5-1 TRBD1 TGCGCCAGCAGCTTCGGGACAGGGAACACCGGGGAGCTGTTTTTT CASSFGTGNTGELFF
TRBJ1-1 16 . TRBV7-9 TRBD1 TGTTCCAGCAGATTAAGGGGACAGGGGGATGGCACTGAAGCTTTCTTT CSSRLRGQGDGTEAFF
TRBJ2-3 14 once TRBV11-1 TRBD1 TGTGCCAGCAGCTCACAGGGGGCGGGAGATACGCAGTATTTT CASSSQGAGDTQYF
TRBJ2-1 15 few TRBV7-3 TRBD1 TGTGCCAGCAGCTCTTCGCCACAGGGGTACAATGAGCAGTTCTTC CASSSSPQGYNEQFF
TRBJ2-1 12 . TRBV7-9 . TGTGCCAGCAGCTTAACTGGCAATGAGCAGTTCTTC CASSLTGNEQFF
TRBJ1-2 15 . TRBV18 . TGTGCCAGCTCACCCGTCGACAGCGGACTAGGAGGCTACACCTTC CASSPVDSGLGGYTF
TRBJ1-2 15 . TRBV28 . TGTGCCAGCACCCGGGCCGCGGGGGGCCGCAAAGGCTACACCTTC CASTRAAGGRKGYTF
TRBJ2-1 12 . TRBV21-1 . TGTGCCAGCAGCAAAGGAGCTCTTGAGCAGTTCTTC CASSKGALEQFF
TRBJ2-1 14 once TRBV18 TRBD2 TGTGCCACCCGGACTAGCGGGATGTCCAATGAGCAGTTCTTC CATRTSGMSNEQFF
TRBJ2-2 14 . TRBV28 TRBD2 TGTGCCAGCTTTAGCCGGGGGGGCACCGGGGAGCTGTTTTTT CASFSRGGTGELFF
TRBJ1-5 13 . TRBV19 . TGTGCCAGTACTGGACAAACTTATCAGCCCCAGCATTTT CASTGQTYQPQHF
TRBJ2-4 15 . TRBV7-9 . TGTGCCAGCAGCTCTACGGACATCCCGGTGAACATTCAGTACTTC CASSSTDIPVNIQYF
TRBJ1-2 13 . TRBV5-1 . TGCGCCAGCAGCTTGAACAATAACTATGGCTACACCTTC CASSLNNNYGYTF
TRBJ1-6 15 . TRBV6-5 TRBD1 TGTGCCAGCACCAGACGGGACAGGGGTAATTCACCCCTCCACTTT CASTRRDRGNSPLHF
TRBJ2-1 13 . TRBV27 . TGTGCCAGCAGCCGCGTCAGGGGCAATGAGCAGTTCTTC CASSRVRGNEQFF
TRBJ2-1 16 . TRBV28 . TGTGCCAGCAGTTCGATGGCGGGTAGCTCCTACAATGAGCAGTTCTTC CASSSMAGSSYNEQFF
TRBJ1-4 15 . TRBV19 TRBD1 TGTGCCAGTAGTAGGGGACAGGGTAGCAAGGAAAAACTGTTTTTT CASSRGQGSKEKLFF
TRBJ2-2 19 . TRBV19 TRBD1 TGTGCCAGTAGTCCTCGGGGACAGCCACAAGCCTTTAACACCGGGGAGCTGTTTTTT CASSPRGQPQAFNTGELFF
TRBJ2-7 13 . TRBV9 . TGTGCCAGCGGGGACACGAGCCCCTACGAGCAGTACTTC CASGDTSPYEQYF
TRBJ1-2 15 . TRBV28 . TGTGCCAGCAGTTTGACTGGGCGGGCTAACTATGGCTACACCTTC CASSLTGRANYGYTF
TRBJ1-6 14 . TRBV5-6 TRBD1 TGTGCCAGCAGCTTGACCGCAGGGGGCTTACCCCTCCACTTT CASSLTAGGLPLHF
TRBJ2-3 16 . TRBV28 . TGTGCCAGCAGCATCTTGGGACATGTTATCACAGATACGCAGTATTTT CASSILGHVITDTQYF